The TCR beta chain described here comes from a study of T cell responses to AZD1222 COVID-19 vaccine. About the research overall: Second-dose intervals of approximately 4 or approximately 12 weeks were pooled. Study-level points and caveats: In a largely white British group with more females than males, clonal diversity was possibly underestimated. Unmutated variant regions reportedly attract nearly half of all spike-specific TCRs. There were repertoire samples only from the period after the peak T cell response.

Trimming shortened V by 0 bases and J by 7 bases, and 12 bases separated the two germline ends. In germline, CDR1 is MNHNS, CDR2 SASEGT. There are 15 residues in the CDR3. Assay: immunoSEQ multiplex PCR; the TCRdb copy retains only in-frame clones and omits some. The profile shows fewer than 180,000 clones, approximately 94% of them singletons. As to this clone: What it binds is unknown.

This receptor was obtained from an adult in good health. This sequence joins TRBV6-1 and TRBJ1-4; a possible D gene is TRBD1 (5 bases). The sequences come from peripheral blood, collected on day 0 of AZD1222 vaccination. CDR3 sequence reads: CASSEAQGGGEKLFF. The CDR3 bases are TGTGCCAGCAGTGAAGCGCAGGGTGGGGGTGAAAAACTGTTTTTT.